Listed here is a single TCR beta chain. Its antigen is currently unknown. This specimen belongs to a study of cytomegalovirus exposure and HLA in healthy donors. General study findings and limits: Most TCR sequences were seen very rarely across donors, but some public TCRs occurred in many. The study dropped some indistinguishable V segments, TRBV6-2 and TRBV6-3 among them.

PCR involved 60 Vbeta and 13 Jbeta primers. The assay was immunoSEQ multiplex PCR, and TCRdb's table has in-frame clones only and misses some. This table has about 86,000 clones, roughly 80% appearing once. Germline CDR1 and CDR2: SGHTA and FQGNSA. CDR3 length equals 14 residues. V lost 3 bases and J lost 5; bases outside the gene matches: 6. Sequenced input: PBMCs. This chain joins TRBV7-2 and TRBJ1-2; 7 positions match TRBD1. The receptor's source is a woman aged 40 to 49 in good health and CMV-seropositive. The CDR3 nucleotides are TGTGCCAGCAGCTTGGAAGGGACAGCTTATGGCTACACCTTC. This encodes CASSLEGTAYGYTF.